This TCR beta chain was recorded in a study of T cells in women clearing cervical HPV infection. Germline CDR1 SEHNR, CDR2 FQNEAQ (reference sequence). The CDR3 consists of 14 residues. V shed 4 bases and J shed 1 base, with 7 bases lying between them. A remark on this clone: What it binds is unknown. The read terminates 3 residues before the CDR3 end, so the remaining end is supplied by the germline J gene.

Findings and caveats of the study: Effector/memory and HPV-specific T cells were not isolated, and association timing is unknown. TRBV6-7 abundance was lower in cases than controls (approximately 0.1% versus 0.17%). Repertoire richness, not evenness, was significantly elevated in CIN3+ cases versus controls. Combining TCR richness with V gene abundances gave approximately 0.8 AUC.

Profiled with immunoSEQ multiplex PCR; TCRdb holds only in-frame clones, not every one. The sample has 45,000 to 50,000 clones. Sequencing was done on a sample of blood buffy coat. The chain joins TRBV7-9 to TRBJ1-4; TRBD1 might be the D (6 bases). The TCR comes from a woman between 18 and 70 years old with a cervical HPV16 infection that either progressed to CIN3+ or cleared (not recorded which). This CDR3 reads CASSSTGTNEKLFF. The covered CDR3 bases are TGTGCCAGCAGCTCGACAGGAACTAATGAAAAA.